A single sample is the source of the 25 T cell receptor beta chains below, sequenced in a study of control samples from healthy donors and cancer patients. Generated by immunoSEQ multiplex PCR, the TCRdb table keeps only in-frame clones and is missing some. This sample has around 94,000 clones; roughly 94% occur once, and the top ten carry 2% to 2.5%. Sequencing was carried out using blood. Every receptor here comes from a woman younger than 35 in good health.

This CDR3 is CASSHWDSLGDEQFF. CDR3 bases: TGTGCCAGCAGTCATTGGGACTCCCTCGGTGATGAGCAGTTCTTC. The V gene is TRBV6-2 or TRBV6-3, the J gene TRBJ2-1, with D maybe TRBD2 (6 bases). CDR3 size: 15 residues. V dropped 5 bases and J dropped 8 bases, with 19 bases sitting between them. The germline gives CDR1 MNHEY, CDR2 SVGEGT.

This clone was recorded only once. The chain links TRBV14 to TRBJ1-2; TRBD1 matches 7 bases. J gave up 5 bases and V 0 bases, and 15 bases lay outside the gene matches. Germline V gives CDR1 SGHDN, CDR2 FVKESK. The CDR3 sequence is 18 residues long. For the CDR3, the DNA is TGTGCCAGCAGCCAAGAACCCACTTGGACAGGCGAACGTTATGGCTACACCTTC. Protein: CASSQEPTWTGERYGYTF.

This sequence joins TRBV25-1 and TRBJ2-5; D uncertain. CDR3 length equals 13 residues. From germline, CDR1 is MGHDK and CDR2 SYGVNS. The V and J ends lost 2 bases and 8 bases respectively, with 12 bases between them. CDR3 DNA: TGTGCCAGCAGTGAAGGTTACCTGGGAACCCAGTACTTC. Its translation is CASSEGYLGTQYF.

This rearrangement joins TRBV2 to TRBJ1-3; maybe TRBD1 (6 bases). The CDR3 loop spans 14 amino acids. Germline V CDR1 and CDR2: SNHLY, FYNNEI. Trimming took 4 bases from V and 4 from J, leaving 11 bases between them. Here the CDR3 reads CASSVDRWGNTIYF. CDR3 bases: TGTGCCAGCAGTGTTGACAGGTGGGGAAACACCATATATTTT.

The V call is TRBV6-5, the J call TRBJ1-5; no clear D gene. Germline CDR1 and CDR2: MNHEY and SVGAGI. Trimming removed 4 bases from V and 5 bases from J, with 9 bases in between. The CDR3 is made up of 13 amino acids. CDR3 amino acids: CASSSALYQPQHF. As DNA, the CDR3 is TGTGCCAGCAGTTCGGCATTATATCAGCCCCAGCATTTT.

In this sample, this clone turned up once. The gene calls are TRBV25-1 and TRBJ1-5; 8 bases fit TRBD1. The CDR3 covers 15 residues. Germline-derived CDR1 and CDR2 are MGHDK and SYGVNS. Germline trimming cut 5 bases from V and 6 bases from J; bases unmatched to any gene: 9. For the CDR3, the DNA is TGTGCCAGCAGTACCGGACAGGGAAGTAGTCAGCCCCAGCATTTT. Protein product: CASSTGQGSSQPQHF.

This clone was seen once. The chain recombines TRBV4-1 with TRBJ1-2, with 8 bases aligning to TRBD1. This CDR3 spans 14 amino acids. V shed 4 bases and J 2 bases; nucleotides not matched to a gene: 3. Germline assignment: CDR1 MGHRA and CDR2 YSYEKL. The CDR3: CASSPRTGNYGYTF. Here the CDR3 DNA reads TGCGCCAGCAGCCCACGGACAGGGAACTATGGCTACACCTTC.

In its sample, this clone was seen a few times. The genes are TRBV2 and TRBJ2-1, with 12 bases lining up with TRBD2. The CDR3 covers 18 residues. J was trimmed by 7 bases and V by 2 bases; bases with no gene match: 12. Looked up from germline, CDR1 is SNHLY and CDR2 is FYNNEI. The CDR3 DNA sequence: TGTGCCAGCAGTGAATGGGGTTCTAGCGGGGGGGCAGGTAATGAGCAGTTCTTC. This sequence encodes CASSEWGSSGGAGNEQFF.

The gene calls are TRBV7-9 and TRBJ2-7; D not certain. CDR1 SEHNR and CDR2 FQNEAQ come from the germline V gene (reference sequence). The CDR3 has 12 residues. V was cut by 2 bases and J by 0 bases, with 2 bases left in between. The CDR3 coding sequence is TGTGCCAGCAGCTTACCCTCCTACGAGCAGTACTTC. Translated: CASSLPSYEQYF.

This clone was recorded once. V gene TRBV12-3 or TRBV12-4 combines with J gene TRBJ2-5; TRBD2 might be the D (5 bases). This CDR3 has 11 amino acids. Trimming took off 6 bases at V and 9 bases at J, with 11 bases between the two ends. This chain's CDR3 is CASRFGGAQYF. The DNA of the CDR3 is TGTGCCAGCAGATTTGGAGGTGCCCAGTACTTC.

The rearrangement links TRBV6-5 to TRBJ1-1, with D tentatively TRBD1 (6 bases). V dropped 5 bases and J dropped 5 bases, with 18 bases sitting between them. The CDR3 length is 15 residues. CDR1 is MNHEY and CDR2 is SVGAGI in the germline V gene. The CDR3 region is CASSHRVFEWTEAFF. The CDR3 nucleotides read TGTGCCAGCAGTCACAGGGTCTTTGAGTGGACTGAAGCTTTCTTT.

The chain is built from TRBV7-9 and TRBJ2-3; D possibly corresponds to TRBD1 (8 bases). CDR1 is SEHNR and CDR2 is FQNEAQ in the germline V gene (reference sequence). The CDR3 length is 12 residues. The CDR3 protein is CATGGVTDTQYF. The CDR3 bases are TGTGCTACAGGGGGGGTCACAGATACGCAGTATTTT.

This chain joins TRBV6-2 or TRBV6-3 and TRBJ2-7, with D possibly being TRBD1 or TRBD2 (5 bases each). The CDR3 is 16 amino acids. Deletions cut 0 bases from V and 7 bases from J, with 19 bases between. Germline assignment: CDR1 MNHEY and CDR2 SVGEGT. For the CDR3, the DNA is TGTGCCAGCAGTTACTCGATTCAGGGACCCTCGAAGGAGCAGTACTTC. Protein: CASSYSIQGPSKEQYF.

The genes are TRBV30 and TRBJ1-1; TRBD1 might be the D (5 bases). Germline V lookup: CDR1 GTSNPN, CDR2 SVGIG (reference sequence). This CDR3 is built from 11 residues. V was cut by 8 bases and J by 5 bases, with 12 bases left in between. The CDR3 region is CAHGWGTEAFF. CDR3 sequence (DNA): TGTGCCCACGGGTGGGGGACTGAAGCTTTCTTT.

J is TRBJ1-5 and V is TRBV30; D is possibly TRBD1 (5 bases). This CDR3 is built from 13 residues. Looked up from germline, CDR1 is GTSNPN and CDR2 is SVGIG (reference sequence). Trimming cost V 0 bases and J 6 bases, with 9 bases left between them. The CDR3 DNA follows: TGTGCCTGGAGTGTTGGGGCGGGTCAGCCCCAGCATTTT. Translated, it gives CAWSVGAGQPQHF. Drawing the rest from reference TRBV30 and TRBJ1-5, the complete variable domain is SQTIHQWPATLVQPVGSPLSLECTVEGTSNPNLYWYRQAAGRGLQLLFYSVGIGQISSEVPQNLSASRPQDRQFILSSKKLLLSDSGFYLCAWSVGAGQPQHFGDGTRLSIL.

The V and J genes are TRBV29-1 and TRBJ1-4, with D hard to call. V lost 4 bases and J 7 bases, leaving 7 bases between the germline ends. Germline assignment: CDR1 SQVTM and CDR2 ANQGSEA. The CDR3 is made up of 11 amino acids. The CDR3 protein is CSVVGVEKLFF. The CDR3 region has the DNA TGCAGCGTTGTCGGAGTTGAAAAACTGTTTTTT.

The CDR3 protein is CASSGRPREVLRSYNEQFF. In DNA, the CDR3 is TGCGCCAGCAGTGGCCGCCCGCGGGAGGTACTAAGGTCCTACAATGAGCAGTTCTTC. The rearrangement uses TRBV10-1 and TRBJ2-1, with 8 bases identical to TRBD2. CDR1 and CDR2 from the germline V gene are WNHNN and SYGVQD (reference sequence). The trim removed 4 bases at V and 1 base at J, leaving 15 bases unmatched. The CDR3 loop spans 19 amino acids.

This chain joins TRBV5-1 and TRBJ1-4, with a tentative D call TRBD1 (5 bases). Germline V lookup: CDR1 SGHRS, CDR2 YFSETQ. CDR3 length: 15 amino acids. Trimming removed 4 bases at V and 5 bases at J, with 15 bases between. CDR3 residues: CASSATGTENEKLFF. In DNA form, the CDR3 reads TGCGCCAGCAGCGCAACCGGGACGGAGAATGAAAAACTGTTTTTT.

The rearrangement joins TRBV7-9 to TRBJ1-5; weak D call: TRBD1 (6 bases). CDR3 length: 16 residues. The germline V gene encodes CDR1 SEHNR and CDR2 FQNEAQ (reference sequence). The V gene lost 3 bases and the J gene lost 5 bases, with 17 bases spanning the gap. Here the CDR3 reads CASSLGLQGVDQPQHF. The CDR3 nucleotides read TGTGCCAGCAGCTTGGGCTTACAGGGAGTCGATCAGCCCCAGCATTTT.

J is TRBJ2-7 and V is TRBV5-1; tentative D call: TRBD1 (6 bases). V gave up 6 bases and J gave up 6 bases, with 22 bases separating them. The germline CDR1 and CDR2 sequences are SGHRS and YFSETQ. This CDR3 contains 15 residues. Written as DNA, the CDR3 is TGCGCCAGCAAAAATAAGAGGGGGTCGACGGGCGAGCAGTACTTC. This translates into CASKNKRGSTGEQYF.

Comment on this clone: In the same sample, other DNA sequences code for this CDR3. The gene calls are TRBV20-1 and TRBJ2-7, with D uncertain. The V gene lost 3 bases and the J gene lost 2 bases, with 5 bases spanning the gap. Looked up from germline, CDR1 is DFQATT and CDR2 is SNEGSKA (reference sequence). The CDR3 is 11 residues long. CDR3 bases: TGCAGTGCTAGCGGTGCCTACGAGCAGTACTTC. Translating gives CSASGAYEQYF.

The chain combines TRBV19 with TRBJ2-1; 12 bases fit TRBD2. Per germline, CDR1 LNHDA and CDR2 SQIVND (reference sequence). Trimming at V came to 3 bases and at J to 4 bases, leaving 7 bases not matched to a gene. The CDR3 covers 17 residues. In nucleotides, the CDR3 is TGTGCCAGTAGTATTAGACTAGCGGGGGACCGATACAATGAGCAGTTCTTC. Translating it yields CASSIRLAGDRYNEQFF.

This clone was seen only once. The chain couples TRBV10-3 to TRBJ1-5, with a possible D match to TRBD1 (6 bases). Germline V gene sequence: CDR1 ENHRY, CDR2 SYGVKD. The V end lost 0 bases, the J end lost 6 bases, and 15 bases lay between the germline ends. The CDR3 has 16 residues. Here the CDR3 DNA reads TGTGCCATCAGTGAGTCGGCAGGGGTTGGATCTCAGCCCCAGCATTTT. Its protein is CAISESAGVGSQPQHF.

This clone has just one count. The V call is TRBV5-8, the J call TRBJ2-7, with no clear D. The germline gives CDR1 SGHTS, CDR2 YDEGEE. The V and J ends lost 0 bases and 0 bases respectively, with 13 bases between them. CDR3 length: 16 amino acids. This chain's CDR3 is CASSLVLFRSSYEQYF. The CDR3 coding sequence is TGTGCCAGCAGCTTGGTATTGTTCAGGAGCTCCTACGAGCAGTACTTC.

V gene TRBV19 combines with J gene TRBJ2-5; perhaps TRBD2 as D (7 bases). V lost 3 bases and J lost 7, with 21 bases in between. Per the germline V gene, CDR1 is LNHDA and CDR2 is SQIVND (reference sequence). CDR3 size: 16 residues. CDR3 nucleotide sequence: TGTGCCAGTAGTATTAAGTGGGGGGGGCGATCCGGGACCCAGTACTTC. Residues: CASSIKWGGRSGTQYF.